This TCR beta chain was documented in a study of shared T cell receptors in the human thymus. The method was immunoSEQ multiplex PCR; TCRdb's version includes in-frame clones alone and lacks a portion of them. This sample carries about 380,000 clones, just under 95% of them seen once, and the ten largest clones take 0.015% to 0.02%. Germline V gene data show CDR1 as SGHDT and CDR2 as YYEEEE. This CDR3 is 16 amino acids long. The V and J ends lost 3 bases and 0 bases, in that order; junction bases with no gene match: 6. The source is a human donor. This chain connects TRBV5-6 to TRBJ1-5, with TRBD1 matching 7 bases. Sequenced sample: thymocytes. CDR3 residues: CASSSTGDYSNQPQHF. The DNA of the CDR3 is TGTGCCAGCAGCTCTACAGGGGACTATAGCAATCAGCCCCAGCATTTT.